This record covers a single T cell receptor (beta chain). Its antigen remains unknown. Libraries were made from RNA as TCR cDNA, using a modified protocol. Each TCR cDNA library carried sample-specific barcodes on both ends. TCRdb reanalysed the 5' RACE reads using MiXCR and keeps one entry per CDR3 protein. The profile shows 350,000 to 400,000 distinct CDR3 sequences, about 28% of them singletons. The sample originates from a study of identical twins' blood T cells. General study results and limits: Abundant TCRbeta CDR3s overlapped more between twins than with unrelated donors. Twin repertoire similarity may partly reflect shared environment.

Trimming took off 1 base at V and 4 bases at J, with 16 bases between the two ends. The CDR3 has 16 amino acids. CDR1 MGHRA and CDR2 YSYEKL come from the germline V gene. This clonotype originated in a woman aged 18 to 55 in good health. The sequencing input was PBMCs. The genes are TRBV4-1 and TRBJ1-2, with D unclear. The CDR3 is CASSQVERADLYGYTF. For the CDR3, the DNA is TGCGCCAGCAGCCAAGTCGAACGTGCAGACCTCTATGGCTACACCTTC.